Listed here are 20 T cell receptor beta chains from one sample, sequenced in a study of patients and donors after allogeneic stem cell transplantation. MiXCR, run by TCRdb on the RT-PCR reads, gives a single entry per CDR3 protein. The sample has roughly 180,000 distinct CDR3 sequences, more than 35% seen once. Material for sequencing was blood, either unsorted or a sorted T cell fraction (not recorded which). The receptors were sampled from a human donor who was either an allogeneic HSCT recipient or a stem cell or donor lymphocyte infusion donor (not recorded which). It is not recorded whose cells these are; they may come from a transplant donor.

The rearrangement links TRBV7-2 to TRBJ2-5, with 12 bases that match TRBD2. This CDR3 is built from 16 residues. The ends lost 5 bases at V and 2 bases at J; junction bases unmatched: 6. CDR1 and CDR2 (germline): SGHTA, FQGNSA. DNA of the CDR3: TGTGCCAGCAGCCCTCGGACTAGCGGGACGCAAGAGACCCAGTACTTC. This gives the protein CASSPRTSGTQETQYF. The variable domain in full, completed from reference TRBV7-2 and TRBJ2-5, reads GAGVSQSPSNKVTEKGKDVELRCDPISGHTALYWYRQSLGQGLEFLIYFQGNSAPDKSGLPSDRFSAERTGGSVSTLTIQRTQQEDSAVYLCASSPRTSGTQETQYFGPGTRLLVL.

The V and J genes are TRBV11-1 and TRBJ2-1; tentative D call: TRBD2 (6 bases). V lost 2 bases to trimming and J lost 4 bases, with 12 bases between them. The length of the CDR3 is 15 residues. Germline-derived CDR1 and CDR2 are SGHAT and FQDESV (reference sequence). CDR3 sequence (DNA): TGTGCCAGCAGCTTAAGAGGGGACTTGTACAATGAGCAGTTCTTC. The encoded protein is CASSLRGDLYNEQFF.

The gene calls are TRBV7-3 and TRBJ2-1; D ambiguous. Looked up from germline, CDR1 is SGHTA and CDR2 is FQGTGA. This CDR3 has 14 residues. The V end was cut by 2 bases, the J end by 10 bases, with 15 bases between. The CDR3 nucleotides read TGTGCCAGCAGCTTACCGGGCGCGGAGAGAGAGCAGTTCTTC. It specifies CASSLPGAEREQFF.

This clonotype appeared a few times. The chain combines TRBV29-1 with TRBJ2-3, with D perhaps matching TRBD1 (5 bases). The CDR3 totals 12 residues. Germline V gene sequence: CDR1 SQVTM, CDR2 ANQGSEA. V was shortened by 4 bases and J by 4 bases, with 9 bases between the two germline ends. The CDR3: CSVVGRADTQYF. The CDR3 DNA sequence: TGCAGCGTTGTGGGCAGGGCAGATACGCAGTATTTT.

This clonotype appeared once. The chain links TRBV9 to TRBJ1-1, with TRBD1 matching over 7 bases. The V gene end was trimmed by 3 bases and the J gene end by 1 base; junction bases not matched to a gene: 6. Germline V gene data show CDR1 as SGDLS and CDR2 as YYNGEE. The CDR3 is 15 residues long. The CDR3 sequence is CASSELQGRNTEAFF. CDR3 DNA sequence: TGTGCCAGCAGCGAATTACAGGGGCGGAACACTGAAGCTTTCTTT.

This chain links TRBV7-3 with TRBJ2-3, with 8 bases matching TRBD2. CDR3 length: 15 residues. Germline trimming cut 5 bases from V and 1 base from J; bases unmatched to any gene: 5. CDR1 is SGHTA, CDR2 FQGTGA, per germline. In nucleotides, the CDR3 is TGTGCCAGCAGCCCAATGACTAGCGGCACAGATACGCAGTATTTT. The encoded protein is CASSPMTSGTDTQYF. Variable domain in full (rest from reference TRBV7-3 and TRBJ2-3): GAGVSQTPSNKVTEKGKYVELRCDPISGHTALYWYRQSLGQGPEFLIYFQGTGAADDSGLPNDRFFAVRPEGSVSTLKIQRTERGDSAVYLCASSPMTSGTDTQYFGPGTRLTVL.

Sample share makes this clonotype medium-sized. The rearrangement uses TRBV5-1 and TRBJ1-1, with 8 bases matching TRBD1. J gave up 5 bases and V 1 base, and 4 bases lay outside the gene matches. Looked up from germline, CDR1 is SGHRS and CDR2 is YFSETQ. This CDR3 spans 14 amino acids. CDR3 residues: CASSLMDRVTEAFF. The CDR3 nucleotides read TGCGCCAGCAGCTTGATGGACAGGGTTACTGAAGCTTTCTTT.

The chain employs TRBV20-1 and TRBJ1-4; maybe TRBD1 (5 bases). The V gene's germline CDR1 is DFQATT and CDR2 SNEGSKA (reference sequence). The CDR3 consists of 14 residues. The V gene lost 2 bases and the J gene lost 8 bases, with 15 bases spanning the gap. The chain's CDR3 is CSARRPRWGEKLFF. Written as DNA, the CDR3 is TGCAGTGCTAGACGGCCCCGTTGGGGGGAAAAACTGTTTTTT.

The sample holds a few counts of this clonotype. This chain connects TRBV6-6 to TRBJ2-7, with 13 bases identical to TRBD2. V shed 5 bases, J shed 2 bases, and the junction held 9 bases outside the gene matches. The CDR3 is made up of 17 amino acids. Germline V gene data show CDR1 as MNHNY and CDR2 as SVGAGI (reference sequence). The CDR3 region is CASSNPRLAGGPYEQYF. For the CDR3, the DNA is TGTGCCAGCAGTAACCCTCGACTAGCGGGAGGCCCCTACGAGCAGTACTTC.

V is TRBV5-1 and J is TRBJ2-1; 11 nucleotides line up with TRBD2. Trimming took 0 bases from V and 9 from J; bases not matched to a gene: 14. CDR1 and CDR2 (germline): SGHRS, YFSETQ. This CDR3 contains 18 residues. The CDR3 coding sequence is TGCGCCAGCAGCTTGGCCCTCTTCTCTAGCGGGAGGCAGGGTGAGCAGTTCTTC. This sequence encodes CASSLALFSSGRQGEQFF.

J is TRBJ1-1 and V is TRBV5-1; D uncertain. Deletions cut 2 bases from V and 2 bases from J, with 10 bases between. Germline CDR1 reads SGHRS; CDR2 reads YFSETQ. This CDR3 comprises 14 residues. The CDR3 DNA reads TGCGCCAGCAGCTTCCCTGCCGCAAACACTGAAGCTTTCTTT. It specifies CASSFPAANTEAFF. Using reference TRBV5-1 and TRBJ1-1 for the parts outside the CDR3, the full variable domain is KAGVTQTPRYLIKTRGQQVTLSCSPISGHRSVSWYQQTPGQGLQFLFEYFSETQRNKGNFPGRFSGRQFSNSRSEMNVSTLELGDSALYLCASSFPAANTEAFFGQGTRLTVV.

This clonotype was recorded a few times. The chain recombines TRBV7-2 with TRBJ1-1; TRBD1 is a possible D gene (5 bases). The length of the CDR3 is 18 residues. In germline, CDR1 is SGHTA, CDR2 FQGNSA. V lost 5 bases, J lost 0 bases, and 22 bases lay in between. The CDR3 nucleotides read TGTGCCAGCAGCCATCCCGTGGGGCTTGACAAGTTGAACACTGAAGCTTTCTTT. Residues: CASSHPVGLDKLNTEAFF.

This chain links TRBV7-3 with TRBJ2-6; D is possibly TRBD1 or TRBD2 (5 bases each). Trimming took off 2 bases at V and 0 bases at J, with 8 bases between the two ends. CDR3 length equals 16 residues. Germline loops: CDR1 SGHTA, CDR2 FQGTGA. The CDR3 spells CASSLVGTSGANVLTF. In DNA, the CDR3 is TGTGCCAGCAGCTTAGTTGGGACCTCTGGGGCCAACGTCCTGACTTTC.

V and J are TRBV12-3 or TRBV12-4 and TRBJ1-4; 7 bases are a match to TRBD1. This CDR3 comprises 13 residues. J was trimmed by 8 bases and V by 3 bases; bases with no gene match: 3. The CDR3 protein is CASSLGQLEKLFF. CDR3 nucleotides: TGTGCCAGCAGTTTGGGACAGTTAGAAAAACTGTTTTTT.

V is TRBV24-1 and J is TRBJ2-2; the D is unclear. This CDR3 region has 12 residues. Germline CDR1 and CDR2: KGHDR and SFDVKD. The ends were cut back, 9 bases at V and 4 bases at J, with 8 bases in the middle. CDR3 sequence (DNA): TGTGCCACCGCGCTGGGCACCGGGGAGCTGTTTTTT. Translating gives CATALGTGELFF.

V usage is TRBV5-5 and J usage is TRBJ1-2; 11 nucleotides line up with TRBD1. Germline CDR1 is SGHKS and CDR2 is YYEKEE (reference sequence). The V segment lost 4 bases and the J segment 3 bases; nucleotides outside the gene matches: 5. The CDR3 runs 15 residues. The CDR3 DNA reads TGTGCCAGCAGCCAGGGGACAGGGGGAGACTATGGCTACACCTTC. Translated: CASSQGTGGDYGYTF.

The V gene is TRBV12-3 or TRBV12-4, the J gene TRBJ1-1; TRBD1 is a possible D gene (5 bases). V shed 5 bases and J shed 9 bases, with 13 bases lying between them. The CDR3 spans 12 residues. CDR3 loop: CASSQGRGKAFF. The CDR3 DNA is TGTGCCAGCAGTCAAGGCCGGGGGAAAGCTTTCTTT.

The chain carries TRBV14 and TRBJ2-2; D possibly corresponds to TRBD1 (6 bases). This CDR3 comprises 15 residues. CDR1 and CDR2 (germline): SGHDN, FVKESK. V lost 1 base to trimming and J lost 5 bases, with 11 bases between them. The CDR3 coding sequence is TGTGCCAGCAGCCAAGTACAGGGTTGGACCGGGGAGCTGTTTTTT. As protein: CASSQVQGWTGELFF. Combining the CDR3 with reference TRBV14 and TRBJ2-2 gives the whole variable domain EAGVTQFPSHSVIEKGQTVTLRCDPISGHDNLYWYRRVMGKEIKFLLHFVKESKQDESGMPNNRFLAERTGGTYSTLKVQPAELEDSGVYFCASSQVQGWTGELFFGEGSRLTVL.

The J gene is TRBJ1-1, the V gene TRBV5-1; TRBD1 aligns across 12 bases. V lost 1 base to trimming and J lost 3 bases; unmatched junction nucleotides: 10. The CDR3 runs to 18 residues. CDR1 SGHRS and CDR2 YFSETQ come from the germline V gene. In DNA, the CDR3 is TGCGCCAGCAGCTTGACCGGGACAGGGGGCTCCGGGGACACTGAAGCTTTCTTT. Amino acids: CASSLTGTGGSGDTEAFF.

The chain is built from TRBV4-3 and TRBJ2-1; D unresolved. V was shortened by 0 bases and J by 2 bases, with 11 bases between the two germline ends. The CDR3 spans 16 residues. Germline V gene sequence: CDR1 LGHNA, CDR2 YSLEER. The CDR3: CASSQDFTTPYNEQFF. CDR3 bases: TGCGCCAGCAGCCAAGATTTCACGACACCCTACAATGAGCAGTTCTTC.